What follows describes a single TCR beta chain. The DNA is omitted, as the CDR3 cannot be located on it reliably, and the CDR3 follows TCRdb's listing. The V gene's germline CDR1 is LNHDA and CDR2 SQIVND (reference sequence). The CDR3 extends over 14 residues, inclusive of both ends. This specimen belongs to a study of T cell responses to AZD1222 COVID-19 vaccine. Repertoires were generated with immunoSEQ multiplex PCR, while TCRdb's copy carries only in-frame clones and drops some. The repertoire holds about 89,000 clones, with approximately 89% as singletons. The chain recombines TRBV19 with TRBJ1-1. The sample in question was peripheral blood, obtained 28 days after the second AZD1222 dose. The sequence was collected from an adult who received the AZD1222 COVID-19 vaccine. CDR3 sequence reads: CASTSGGGLTEAFF.